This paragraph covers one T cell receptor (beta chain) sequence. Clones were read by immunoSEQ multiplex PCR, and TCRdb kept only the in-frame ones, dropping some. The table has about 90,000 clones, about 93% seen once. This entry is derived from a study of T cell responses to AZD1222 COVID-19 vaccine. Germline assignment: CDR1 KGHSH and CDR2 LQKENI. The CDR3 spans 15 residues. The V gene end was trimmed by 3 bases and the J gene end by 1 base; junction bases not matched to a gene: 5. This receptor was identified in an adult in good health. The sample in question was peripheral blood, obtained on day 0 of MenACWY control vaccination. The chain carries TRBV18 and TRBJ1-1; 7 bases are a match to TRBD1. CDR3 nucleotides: TGTGCCAGCTCACCCCGGACAGGATCGAACACTGAAGCTTTCTTT. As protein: CASSPRTGSNTEAFF.